These 25 T cell receptor beta chains share one sample of origin, sequenced in a study of blood T cell repertoires in COVID-19. The protocol was immunoSEQ multiplex PCR, while the TCRdb copy is restricted to in-frame clones and leaves out a portion. The sample gives about half a million clones, around 85% of which show up once; 3.2% is in the top ten. Input material: peripheral blood. The source of these receptors is a human donor in a cohort sampled during active COVID-19.

CDR3 sequence reads: CASSYMTGYTGELFF. The CDR3 coding sequence is TGTGCCAGCAGTTACATGACAGGGTACACCGGGGAGCTGTTTTTT. V is TRBV6-2 or TRBV6-3 and J is TRBJ2-2; 7 nucleotides line up with TRBD1. The CDR3 covers 15 residues. V was clipped by 2 bases and J by 3 bases; unmatched bases: 3. Germline V gene sequence: CDR1 MNHEY, CDR2 SVGEGT.

CDR3 bases: TGTGCCAGCAGCTTAGTATCCGGACAGAGCGAGCAGTACTTC. Translating it yields CASSLVSGQSEQYF. This chain connects TRBV7-2 to TRBJ2-7; D is perhaps TRBD1 (6 bases). Germline-derived CDR1 and CDR2 are SGHTA and FQGNSA. The V end was cut by 1 base, the J end by 6 bases, with 13 bases between. This CDR3 contains 14 residues. The full variable domain, with the rest looked up from reference TRBV7-2 and TRBJ2-7, is GAGVSQSPSNKVTEKGKDVELRCDPISGHTALYWYRQSLGQGLEFLIYFQGNSAPDKSGLPSDRFSAERTGGSVSTLTIQRTQQEDSAVYLCASSLVSGQSEQYFGPGTRLTVT.

This chain links TRBV11-1 with TRBJ2-7; TRBD1 agrees at 10 bases. V lost 4 bases to trimming and J lost 4 bases; unmatched junction nucleotides: 4. This CDR3 has 14 amino acids. Germline CDR1 reads SGHAT; CDR2 reads FQDESV (reference sequence). CDR3 amino acids: CASSSGTGDYEQYF. The CDR3 coding sequence is TGTGCCAGCAGCTCCGGGACAGGGGATTACGAGCAGTACTTC.

The chain carries TRBV27 and TRBJ2-2; the match to TRBD2 covers 9 bases. V lost 7 bases, J lost 3 bases, and 12 bases stayed unmatched. The CDR3 loop spans 17 amino acids. CDR1 and CDR2 from the germline V gene are MNHEY and SMNVEV (reference sequence). The CDR3 loop reads CASTLSPGLAYTGELFF. Written as DNA, the CDR3 is TGTGCCAGCACCTTATCCCCGGGACTAGCCTACACCGGGGAGCTGTTTTTT.

V and J are TRBV10-3 and TRBJ2-7; 9 bases agree with TRBD1. CDR1 is ENHRY and CDR2 is SYGVKD in the germline V gene. J lost 6 bases, V lost 4 bases, and 10 bases had no gene match. The CDR3 is made up of 15 amino acids. CDR3 amino acids: CAISGDFIQGAEQYF. CDR3 nucleotides: TGTGCCATCAGTGGCGACTTTATACAGGGGGCCGAGCAGTACTTC.

In this sample, this clone turned up once. The rearrangement uses TRBV19 and TRBJ1-6, with 11 bases identical to TRBD1. The V and J ends lost 6 bases and 7 bases, in that order; junction bases with no gene match: 5. Germline CDR1 is LNHDA and CDR2 is SQIVND (reference sequence). The CDR3 contains 15 residues. The CDR3 loop reads CASSNRDRGNSPLHF. The DNA for the CDR3 is TGTGCCAGTAGCAACCGGGACAGGGGGAATTCACCCCTCCACTTT.

The V and J genes are TRBV4-3 and TRBJ1-5, with D possibly matching TRBD1 (5 bases). Per germline, CDR1 LGHNA and CDR2 YSLEER. CDR3 length: 14 amino acids. V was shortened by 0 bases and J by 7 bases, with 10 bases between the two germline ends. The CDR3: CASSQDRVGQPQHF. The CDR3 DNA sequence: TGCGCCAGCAGCCAAGACAGGGTAGGGCAGCCCCAGCATTTT.

The chain recombines TRBV3-1 (or the pseudogene TRBV3-2) with TRBJ1-1; TRBD1 is a possible D gene (6 bases). The V end was cut by 3 bases, the J end by 11 bases, with 22 bases between. The V gene's germline CDR1 is LGHDT and CDR2 YNNKEL (reference sequence). CDR3 length: 15 residues. The DNA for the CDR3 is TGTGCCAGCAGCCAGGTGTATTCATTAGGGGGTGGCGCTTTCTTT. It is translated as CASSQVYSLGGGAFF.

Notes on this clone: Other nucleotide sequences in the sample specify the same CDR3. The rearrangement links TRBV19 to TRBJ2-2; 8 nucleotides agree with TRBD2. The CDR3 runs to 15 residues. J lost 3 bases, V lost 5 bases, and 5 bases had no gene match. CDR1 and CDR2 (germline): LNHDA, SQIVND (reference sequence). CDR3 loop: CASSRREGHTGELFF. The DNA of the CDR3 is TGTGCCAGTAGTCGCCGGGAGGGTCACACCGGGGAGCTGTTTTTT.

This clone occurred a few times. The chain combines TRBV30 with TRBJ1-2; 7 nucleotides line up with TRBD1. Germline CDR1 and CDR2: GTSNPN and SVGIG (reference sequence). This CDR3 comprises 14 residues. Trimming took 4 bases from V and 8 from J; bases not matched to a gene: 13. The CDR3 loop is CAWTTLRQGLGYTF. In DNA, the CDR3 is TGTGCCTGGACCACCCTGAGACAGGGATTGGGCTACACCTTC. Full variable domain (outside the CDR3, taken from reference TRBV30 and TRBJ1-2): SQTIHQWPATLVQPVGSPLSLECTVEGTSNPNLYWYRQAAGRGLQLLFYSVGIGQISSEVPQNLSASRPQDRQFILSSKKLLLSDSGFYLCAWTTLRQGLGYTFGSGTRLTVV.

DNA of the CDR3: TGCAGCGGGGGGAAGGGGCTTGAAGCTTTCTTT. It translates to CSGGKGLEAFF. The V gene is TRBV29-1, the J gene TRBJ1-1, with a tentative D call TRBD1 (5 bases). The V gene lost 7 bases and the J gene lost 7 bases, with 13 bases spanning the gap. CDR1 is SQVTM and CDR2 is ANQGSEA in the germline V gene. CDR3 length equals 11 residues. The variable domain in full, completed from reference TRBV29-1 and TRBJ1-1, reads SAVISQKPSRDICQRGTSLTIQCQVDSQVTMMFWYRQQPGQSLTLIATANQGSEATYESGFVIDKFPISRPNLTFSTLTVSNMSPEDSSIYLCSGGKGLEAFFGQGTRLTVV.

The chain employs TRBV29-1 and TRBJ2-7, with D tentatively TRBD2 (5 bases). The CDR3 spans 13 residues. The ends were cut back, 6 bases at V and 2 bases at J, with 14 bases in the middle. CDR1 SQVTM and CDR2 ANQGSEA come from the germline V gene. The CDR3 bases are TGCAGCGTCCACGGAGGAGACACCTACGAGCAGTACTTC. Protein product: CSVHGGDTYEQYF.

The chain has TRBV28 and TRBJ1-4; D is ambiguous. V was cut by 2 bases and J by 5 bases, with 12 bases left in between. Germline V gene data show CDR1 as MDHEN and CDR2 as SYDVKM. The CDR3 is 15 amino acids. CDR3 loop: CASSLIGSVNEKLFF. CDR3 DNA: TGTGCCAGCAGTTTAATCGGGTCGGTCAATGAAAAACTGTTTTTT.

The rearrangement uses TRBV5-4 and TRBJ2-5; TRBD2 matches at 13 bases. After removal of 4 bases from V and 6 bases from J, the junction contained 12 bases not matched to a gene. This CDR3 is 17 amino acids long. Germline loops: CDR1 SGHNT, CDR2 YYREEE (reference sequence). Written as DNA, the CDR3 is TGTGCCAGCAGCCCGTACAAGGGACTAGCGGGAATACAGACCCAGTACTTC. The encoded protein is CASSPYKGLAGIQTQYF.

The chain recombines TRBV2 with TRBJ1-2; a weak D match, TRBD1 (6 bases). The CDR3 is made up of 13 amino acids. The germline V gene has CDR1 SNHLY and CDR2 FYNNEI. Trimming took off 5 bases at V and 6 bases at J, with 13 bases between the two ends. The CDR3 spells CASSPLQGNGYTF. The CDR3 region has the DNA TGTGCCAGCAGTCCCCTTCAGGGGAATGGCTACACCTTC.

Comment on this clone: This sample also contains other DNA sequences that code for the same CDR3. The chain combines TRBV19 with TRBJ2-1; TRBD2 might be the D (6 bases). The germline gives CDR1 LNHDA, CDR2 SQIVND (reference sequence). The CDR3 runs to 15 residues. Between the trimmed V and J ends, which lost 3 bases and 4 bases, there was a span of 13 bases. CDR3 amino acids: CASSIAGSPYNEQFF. The CDR3 coding sequence is TGTGCCAGTAGTATTGCGGGGTCCCCGTACAATGAGCAGTTCTTC.

To note about this clone: A clone one base away is much larger, so this may be a read error. The same CDR3 arises from other DNA sequences in this sample as well. The chain combines TRBV7-2 with TRBJ1-5; D not certain. This CDR3 has 13 residues. Germline CDR1 is SGHTA and CDR2 is FQGNSA. The V end was cut by 2 bases, the J end by 4 bases, with 6 bases between. The CDR3 sequence is CASSLRGNQPQHF. CDR3 sequence (DNA): TGTGCCAGCAGCTTAAGAGGGAATCAGCCCCAGCATTTT.

This chain connects TRBV7-6 to TRBJ1-1; a weak D match, TRBD1 (5 bases). Germline CDR1 and CDR2: SGHVS and FNYEAQ. The CDR3 spans 15 residues. V gave up 5 bases and J gave up 4 bases, with 17 bases separating them. The CDR3 bases are TGTGCCAGCAGCCCCCTCACAGGATCTGGCACTGAAGCTTTCTTT. Translated, it gives CASSPLTGSGTEAFF.

The chain employs TRBV24-1 and TRBJ2-3, with D possibly TRBD1 on 6 matching bases. The CDR3 sequence is 15 residues long. CDR1 and CDR2 from the germline V gene are KGHDR and SFDVKD. The V and J ends lost 3 bases and 0 bases respectively, with 9 bases between them. DNA for the CDR3: TGTGCCACCAGTGATCGGACAGAGAGCACAGATACGCAGTATTTT. This codes for CATSDRTESTDTQYF.

This clone was seen only a few times. The CDR3 protein is CASGDPGQGSPEAFF. The CDR3 nucleotides are TGTGCCAGCGGGGACCCAGGACAGGGGAGTCCTGAAGCTTTCTTT. J is TRBJ1-1 and V is TRBV7-2, with 9 positions matching TRBD1. CDR3 size: 15 residues. Trimming took 8 bases from V and 6 from J; bases not matched to a gene: 13. Germline CDR1 is SGHTA and CDR2 is FQGNSA.

This clone was observed at least ten times. The gene calls are TRBV10-3 and TRBJ2-1; TRBD1 is a possible D gene (5 bases). Germline loops: CDR1 ENHRY, CDR2 SYGVKD. The CDR3 covers 16 residues. The ends were cut back, 4 bases at V and 8 bases at J, with 21 bases in the middle. The CDR3 loop is CAISVLSQGRGYEQFF. CDR3 nucleotides: TGTGCCATCAGTGTTCTTTCCCAGGGCCGTGGCTATGAGCAGTTCTTC.

CDR3 in amino acids: CASSSLPPTSWNTGELFF. In nucleotides, the CDR3 is TGCGCCAGCAGCTCCCTCCCCCCGACTAGCTGGAACACCGGGGAGCTGTTTTTT. V is TRBV5-1 and J is TRBJ2-2; 7 nucleotides agree with TRBD2. With 3 bases clipped from V and 1 base from J, the junction kept 12 bases outside the gene matches. Germline V gene lookup returns CDR1 SGHRS and CDR2 YFSETQ. This CDR3 contains 18 residues.

The V and J genes are TRBV7-9 and TRBJ2-5; 7 bases fit TRBD1. J lost 7 bases, V lost 4 bases, and 6 bases had no gene match. From germline, CDR1 is SEHNR and CDR2 FQNEAQ (reference sequence). This CDR3 contains 13 residues. CDR3 coding DNA: TGTGCCAGCAGCTCGCCTCGACAGGGGACCCAGTACTTC. Translating it yields CASSSPRQGTQYF.

The chain combines TRBV11-2 with TRBJ1-4, with 7 bases identical to TRBD1. Germline V gene data show CDR1 as SGHAT and CDR2 as FQNNGV. This CDR3 is built from 16 residues. Losses at the gene ends were 5 bases for V and 9 bases for J; bases not matched to a gene: 15. As DNA, the CDR3 is TGTGCCAGCAGCCGTCCCGGGACAGCCCAATTCCAAAAACTGTTTTTT. It is translated as CASSRPGTAQFQKLFF.

The chain couples TRBV29-1 to TRBJ1-6, with D unresolved. Germline V gene data show CDR1 as SQVTM and CDR2 as ANQGSEA. CDR3 size: 13 residues. The V and J ends lost 4 bases and 10 bases respectively, with 14 bases between them. In DNA form, the CDR3 reads TGCAGCGTTGTAAACAGCTCGGGGTCACCCCTCCACTTT. This codes for CSVVNSSGSPLHF.